These 12 T cell receptor beta chains share one sample of origin, sequenced in a study of beta chain features in type 1 diabetes. Points from the study as a whole: Moderate but significant shortening of TCRB CDR3s was recorded in all four CD4+ subsets from Type 1 diabetes patients.

These receptors lack a known antigen. Every isolated RNA sample was fully reverse transcribed, so sequencing captured expressed TCRB transcripts. Clones were read by immunoSEQ multiplex PCR, and TCRdb kept only the in-frame ones, dropping some. Of more than 200,000 clones in the sample, approximately 16% are singletons; the top ten hold about 0.085%. The source material was naive CD4+ T cells from blood. The receptors were sampled from a man between 25 and 39 years old with type 1 diabetes.

The CDR3 DNA follows: TGTGCCAGCACCACAGGATACGAGCAGTACTTC. Translation gives CASTTGYEQYF. This rearrangement joins TRBV2 to TRBJ2-7; D might be TRBD1 (5 bases). This CDR3 contains 11 residues. Deletions cut 7 bases from V and 4 bases from J, with 8 bases between. Germline lookup yields CDR1 SNHLY and CDR2 FYNNEI.

This clone was seen a handful of times. The chain employs TRBV29-1 and TRBJ1-5; the D is unclear. CDR1 and CDR2 from the germline V gene are SQVTM and ANQGSEA. CDR3 length: 13 residues. V dropped 1 base and J dropped 4 bases, with 8 bases sitting between them. CDR3: CSVEGRGNQPQHF. CDR3 nucleotides: TGCAGCGTTGAAGGGCGTGGAAATCAGCCCCAGCATTTT.

The chain has TRBV29-1 and TRBJ1-1; a weak D match, TRBD1 (5 bases). The germline CDR1 and CDR2 sequences are SQVTM and ANQGSEA. The CDR3 covers 12 residues. V dropped 4 bases and J dropped 6 bases, with 12 bases sitting between them. The DNA for the CDR3 is TGCAGCGTTGGCAAAGGGGAGGCTGAAGCTTTCTTT. This sequence encodes CSVGKGEAEAFF.

The chain joins TRBV6-4 to TRBJ1-5; 7 bases line up with TRBD1. This CDR3 comprises 13 residues. Trimming took 6 bases from V and 4 from J; bases not matched to a gene: 3. The germline gives CDR1 MRHNA, CDR2 SNTAGT. The CDR3 DNA follows: TGTGCCAGCAGCCAACAGGGGAATCAGCCCCAGCATTTT. It codes for CASSQQGNQPQHF.

Only a few counts were recorded for this clone. The CDR3 DNA reads TGCGCCAGCAGCTTTCACAGGGGGCCGAACACCGGGGAGCTGTTTTTT. Translation: CASSFHRGPNTGELFF. J is TRBJ2-2 and V is TRBV5-1, with 9 bases lining up with TRBD1. The CDR3 runs to 16 residues. CDR1 is SGHRS and CDR2 is YFSETQ in the germline V gene. V lost 2 bases and J lost 0; bases outside the gene matches: 2.

The chain couples TRBV5-6 to TRBJ2-5; no reliable D call. CDR3 length: 14 amino acids. Trimming shortened V by 0 bases and J by 1 base, and 7 bases separated the two germline ends. Looked up from germline, CDR1 is SGHDT and CDR2 is YYEEEE. DNA of the CDR3: TGTGCCAGCAGCTTGGACGGCAGCCAAGAGACCCAGTACTTC. As protein: CASSLDGSQETQYF.

The sample holds a few counts of this clone. The chain combines TRBV30 with TRBJ1-1; the D is unclear. V was pared by 7 bases and J by 6 bases, with 15 bases between. The germline V gene encodes CDR1 GTSNPN and CDR2 SVGIG (reference sequence). The CDR3 totals 12 residues. CDR3 protein: CAFSNGWAEAFF. In DNA, the CDR3 is TGTGCCTTCAGCAACGGGTGGGCTGAAGCTTTCTTT.

On this clone: In the same sample, other DNA sequences code for this CDR3. The chain recombines TRBV29-1 with TRBJ1-1; TRBD1 aligns across 8 bases. Germline CDR1 is SQVTM and CDR2 is ANQGSEA. The V gene end was trimmed by 4 bases and the J gene end by 4 bases; junction bases not matched to a gene: 2. The CDR3 is made up of 12 amino acids. CDR3 DNA: TGCAGCGTTGGGCAGGGGGCCACTGAAGCTTTCTTT. This gives the protein CSVGQGATEAFF.

The chain combines TRBV29-1 with TRBJ2-1; D remains unclear. The length of the CDR3 is 11 residues. Trimming pared 6 bases from V and 4 bases from J, leaving 7 bases between. Germline V gene sequence: CDR1 SQVTM, CDR2 ANQGSEA. The CDR3 DNA reads TGCAGCGTCGTCATGTACAATGAGCAGTTCTTC. Translating it yields CSVVMYNEQFF.

This clone was seen a few times. V and J are TRBV9 and TRBJ1-2; the D is unclear. The germline V and J ends were trimmed by 0 bases and 6 bases, with 12 bases remaining between them. The CDR3 is 14 amino acids. CDR1 and CDR2 from the germline V gene are SGDLS and YYNGEE. In DNA, the CDR3 is TGTGCCAGCAGCGTAGCACCTATAAACAATGGCTACACCTTC. Translated: CASSVAPINNGYTF.

This chain connects TRBV27 to TRBJ2-7; D not resolved. V was trimmed by 3 bases and J by 2 bases, leaving 8 bases between them. Germline CDR1 MNHEY, CDR2 SMNVEV (reference sequence). The CDR3 covers 13 residues. Written as DNA, the CDR3 is TGTGCCAGCAGTTTCGGCACAGCCTACGAGCAGTACTTC. Encoded protein: CASSFGTAYEQYF.

This chain joins TRBV30 and TRBJ2-5; the match to TRBD2 covers 14 bases. J was trimmed by 7 bases and V by 2 bases; bases with no gene match: 6. The CDR3 contains 15 residues. Looked up from germline, CDR1 is GTSNPN and CDR2 is SVGIG (reference sequence). The CDR3 protein is CAWSTGTSGSGTQYF. The CDR3 nucleotides are TGTGCCTGGAGTACCGGGACTAGCGGGAGTGGGACCCAGTACTTC.